This T cell receptor (beta chain) was documented in a study of Ad26.COV2.S vaccination and SARS-CoV-2 variants. Overall study results and limits: Possibly, TCR breadth and depth analyses underestimated total T cell responses.

Assay used: immunoSEQ multiplex PCR; TCRdb lists only in-frame clones, some missing. This sample has about 480,000 clones, with around 85% found just once. As to treatment: 19 received Ad26.COV2.S at low or high dose, single or two shots; a few received placebo; per-sample allocation not given. Sampling was done on day 63 after the first vaccine or placebo injection. Regarding this clone: Its antigen is undetermined.

The sample consisted of peripheral blood, taken in a trial of Ad26.COV2.S vaccine versus placebo. This receptor was identified in a person between 18 and 65 years old who received the Ad26.COV2.S COVID-19 vaccine or a placebo.

The CDR3 sequence is CASSRDTPYNSPLHF. Here the CDR3 DNA reads TGTGCCAGCAGCAGGGACACCCCCTATAATTCACCCCTCCACTTT. The rearrangement joins TRBV7-8 to TRBJ1-6, with TRBD1 as a possible D gene (6 bases). The CDR3 length is 15 residues. V was shortened by 5 bases and J by 2 bases, with 10 bases between the two germline ends. The germline gives CDR1 SGHVS, CDR2 FQNEAQ.